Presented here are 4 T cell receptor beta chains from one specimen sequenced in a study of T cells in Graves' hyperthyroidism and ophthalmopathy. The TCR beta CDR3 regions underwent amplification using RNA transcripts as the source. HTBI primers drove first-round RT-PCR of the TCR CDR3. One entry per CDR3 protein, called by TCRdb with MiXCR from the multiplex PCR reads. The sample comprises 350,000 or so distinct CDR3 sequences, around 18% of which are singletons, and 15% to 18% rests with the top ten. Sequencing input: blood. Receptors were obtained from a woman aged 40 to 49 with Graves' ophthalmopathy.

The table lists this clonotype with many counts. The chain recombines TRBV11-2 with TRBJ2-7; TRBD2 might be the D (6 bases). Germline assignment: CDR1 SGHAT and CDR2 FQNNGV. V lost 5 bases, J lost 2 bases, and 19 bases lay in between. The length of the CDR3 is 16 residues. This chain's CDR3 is CASSLKREAFTYEQYF. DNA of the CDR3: TGTGCCAGCAGCCTGAAGAGGGAGGCCTTCACCTACGAGCAGTACTTC.

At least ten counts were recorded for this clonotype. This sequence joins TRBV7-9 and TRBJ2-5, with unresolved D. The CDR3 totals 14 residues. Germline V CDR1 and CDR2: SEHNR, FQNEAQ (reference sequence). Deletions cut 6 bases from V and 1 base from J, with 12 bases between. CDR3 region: CASRPGWSQETQYF. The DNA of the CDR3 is TGTGCCAGCAGGCCTGGGTGGTCCCAAGAGACCCAGTACTTC.

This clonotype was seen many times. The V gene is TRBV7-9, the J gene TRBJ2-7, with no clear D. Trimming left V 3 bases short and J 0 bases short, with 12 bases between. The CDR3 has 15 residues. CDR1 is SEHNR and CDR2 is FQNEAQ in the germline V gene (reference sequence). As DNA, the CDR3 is TGTGCCAGCAGCTTCGGCGCGACAAGCTCCTACGAGCAGTACTTC. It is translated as CASSFGATSSYEQYF.

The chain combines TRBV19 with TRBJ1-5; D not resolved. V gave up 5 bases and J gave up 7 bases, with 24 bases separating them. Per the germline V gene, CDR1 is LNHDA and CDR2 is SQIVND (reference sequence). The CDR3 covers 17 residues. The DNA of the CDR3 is TGTGCCAGTAGTGAAATACCCCGGGCCATCAAAGGGCAGCCCCAGCATTTT. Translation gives CASSEIPRAIKGQPQHF.